Sequencing of this TCR beta chain was carried out in a study of technical replicates of blood from several donors. The assay was immunoSEQ multiplex PCR, and TCRdb's table has in-frame clones only and misses some. Among 60,000 to 85,000 clones listed, over 75% were seen once. V lost 4 bases and J 2 bases, leaving 9 bases between the germline ends. Germline CDR1 SEHNR, CDR2 FQNEAQ (reference sequence). This CDR3 has 14 amino acids. The sequenced sample consisted of T cells isolated from PBMCs. The sequence came from a human donor in good health. This chain links TRBV7-9 with TRBJ1-5, with no clear D. The CDR3 loop is CASSSGWGNQPQHF. As DNA, the CDR3 is TGTGCCAGCAGCTCAGGATGGGGCAATCAGCCCCAGCATTTT.